These T cell receptor beta chains were read from a single sample in a study of T cell responses to AZD1222 COVID-19 vaccine. Sequenced by immunoSEQ multiplex PCR; TCRdb stores in-frame clones only, minus some. The sample gives roughly 100,000 clones, 88% of which show up once; roughly 15% is in the top ten. Sequences were derived from peripheral blood, sampled 28 days after the second AZD1222 dose. The receptors shown here come from an adult who received the AZD1222 COVID-19 vaccine. Both conserved end residues are part of each CDR3. A D gene is named only where the DNA matches it firmly. Clone size is not always given. Where it is, it says once, few, many or a class for expanded clones.

v_call	j_call	d_call	clone_size	cdr3_nt	cdr3_aa
TRBV9	TRBJ1-1	NA	large	TGTGCCAGCAGCGTAGGGGACCTCATGAACACTGAAGCTTTCTTT	CASSVGDLMNTEAFF
TRBV5-4	TRBJ2-1	NA	NA	TGTGCCAGCAGCCGCGACGCGAACAATGAGCAGTTCTTC	CASSRDANNEQFF
TRBV7-2	TRBJ1-5	TRBD1	NA	TGTGCCAGCAGCTTACGGTGGGGACAGAGTCAGCCCCAGCATTTT	CASSLRWGQSQPQHF
TRBV11-2	TRBJ1-3	NA	once	TGTGCCAGCAGCTTAGGCCCGCGGGGCCCGAGGGGAAACACCATATATTTT	CASSLGPRGPRGNTIYF
TRBV4-1	TRBJ1-2	TRBD1	once	TGCGCCAGCAGCCCCCCCGGACAGGGCGTTACGTACACCTTC	CASSPPGQGVTYTF
TRBV5-5	TRBJ2-3	NA	NA	TGTGCCAGCAGCTTGGGGAGAGGCAGCACAGATACGCAGTATTTT	CASSLGRGSTDTQYF
TRBV24-1	TRBJ2-5	TRBD2	few	TGTGCCACCAGTGATTTGACTAGCGGGAGCCAAGAGACCCAGTACTTC	CATSDLTSGSQETQYF
TRBV2	TRBJ1-1	TRBD1	NA	TGTGCCAGCAGGCCACAGCAGGGGGGGCTCACTGAAGCTTTCTTT	CASRPQQGGLTEAFF
TRBV30	TRBJ2-7	TRBD2	NA	TGTGCCTGGAGCGGGGGGACCAGCTTAAGCTCCTACGAGCAGTACTTC	CAWSGGTSLSSYEQYF
TRBV2	TRBJ2-1	NA	NA	TGTGCCAGCAGCCTTGATAGGTCGGGATACAATGAGCAGTTCTTC	CASSLDRSGYNEQFF
TRBV5-1	TRBJ2-5	NA	NA	TGCGCCAGCAGCTTGGTCGCGGAGGAGACCCAGTACTTC	CASSLVAEETQYF
TRBV10-3	TRBJ1-2	TRBD1	NA	TGTGCCATCAGTGACGGACAGGGCGGGAACTATGGCTACACCTTC	CAISDGQGGNYGYTF
TRBV5-1	TRBJ2-4	NA	NA	TGCGCCAGCAGCCCCTCAGAGGGAGCGGCGAAAAACATTCAGTACTTC	CASSPSEGAAKNIQYF
TRBV19	TRBJ2-7	NA	NA	TGTGCCAGTAGCCCGACAGGTCCCAACCCCTACGAGCAGTACTTC	CASSPTGPNPYEQYF
TRBV28	TRBJ1-2	NA	NA	TGTGCCAGCAGTTTAAGGACACCCTATGGCTACACCTTC	CASSLRTPYGYTF
TRBV7-6	TRBJ2-1	NA	NA	TGTGCCAGCAGCATTAATATGGACGGTGAGCAGTTCTTC	CASSINMDGEQFF
TRBV3-1/TRBV3-2	TRBJ1-1	NA	NA	TGTGCCAGCAGCCACGGGGAATCTGAAGCTTTCTTT	CASSHGESEAFF
TRBV30	TRBJ1-6	NA	NA	TGTGCCTGGAGTGCCTGGACATTGAATAATTCACCCCTCCACTTT	CAWSAWTLNNSPLHF
TRBV19	TRBJ1-1	TRBD1	once	TGTGCCATCCGGGACAGGATTAACACTGAAGCTTTCTTT	CAIRDRINTEAFF
TRBV7-3	TRBJ2-3	TRBD2	NA	TGTGCCAGCAGCTCCACTAGCGGCACAGATACGCAGTATTTT	CASSSTSGTDTQYF
TRBV20-1	TRBJ2-5	NA	NA	TGCAGTGCTAGTATAAGAAGAGAGACCCAGTACTTC	CSASIRRETQYF
TRBV27	TRBJ2-1	NA	NA	TGTGCCAGCAGTTTTGGGGGAGTTAGCTCCTACAATGAGCAGTTCTTC	CASSFGGVSSYNEQFF